This TCR beta chain was retrieved from a study of PD-1 blockade in classical Hodgkin lymphoma (dated by TCRdb to 2018 to 2020). Notes on the research overall: Nivolumab dosing was 3 mg/kg intravenously every 2 weeks, continuing until either disease progression or unacceptable toxicity. The study used CyTOF and TCR beta sequencing to define a peripheral blood immune signature of response to PD-1 blockade in classical Hodgkin lymphoma.

The research as a whole found: Only a single clinical trial cohort was studied, and what caused the repertoire differences, possibly disease activity or prior therapy, remained undefined. CD4+ but not CD8+ TCR diversity rose significantly by C4D1 (p=0.0027 vs p=0.16), most apparent in complete responders (p=0.02). Baseline TCR diversity was reported as lower in newly diagnosed patients than in healthy donors, and lower still in relapsed/refractory patients. Trial patients with a complete response had baseline diversity similar to that of newly diagnosed patients, while partial responders and progressors had significantly lower diversity. Diversity was lower in patients who began nivolumab less than 1 year after ASCT, so these patients were left out of later analyses to avoid confounding by immune reconstitution.

In light of the paper, this sample's time point label describes: cycle 1 day 1 (C1D1), immediately before nivolumab initiation. All trial patients had relapsed after autologous stem cell transplantation, with cohorts A, B and C differing in prior brentuximab vedotin exposure. A total of roughly 57 patients with relapsed/refractory classical Hodgkin lymphoma made up the trial cohort, and each patient's best overall response was complete response, partial response or progressive disease. Trial patients were treated with single-agent nivolumab in the multi-cohort phase II CheckMate 205 trial. An independent review committee assessed best overall response using the 2007 International Working Group response criteria. Trial PBMCs were obtained immediately prior to nivolumab initiation (C1D1) and on therapy at cycle 2 day 1 and cycle 4 day 1. Peripheral blood was collected in 8 mL Vacutainer Cell Preparation Tubes, from which PBMCs were isolated by centrifugation and then cryopreserved.

In the case of this clone: Its specific antigen is unknown. Base qualities were left out, and no much larger clone turns up one base away.

The germline V gene sets CDR1 to MGHDK and CDR2 to SYGVNS. The CDR3 covers 16 residues, taking in both the cysteine and the phenylalanine. Just the 48-base CDR3 DNA is kept, in frame starting at base 1. The trim is 2 bases for V and 7 bases for J, with a gap of 20 bases between the germline ends. Genomic DNA was isolated using the Qiagen DNeasy kit from unsorted PBMCs as well as from negatively selected CD4+ and CD8+ fractions. Amplification of TCR beta CDR3 regions was done by immunoSEQ multiplex PCR with primers that anneal to V and J segments. A synthetic immune receptor repertoire was used to minimize amplification bias, and any remaining bias was removed computationally after sequencing. In the paper's pipeline: Repertoire diversity was quantified as the Shannon entropy index using custom Python scripts. Unsorted, CD4+ and CD8+ repertoires were analyzed separately, except for combined analyses in which CD4+ and CD8+ sequences were merged in silico. A clone counted as expanded when the clone's frequency after treatment rose at least 2-fold relative to C1D1, and clones undetected at baseline were given a pseudocount of 0.5. Clones with 0 or 1 copy at C1D1 were classified as singleton clones, and clones with 2 or more copies were classified as non-singleton clones. By matching protein sequences in sorted samples from the same patient, clones expanded in unsorted samples were annotated as CD4+, CD8+ or unknown. Wilcoxon tests were applied to paired samples to test diversity changes from C1D1 to C4D1. In its TCRdb copy, this immuneACCESS table keeps in-frame sequences only and misses some clones. Where compared with another copy, unresolved V genes explain less than half of these, and the others have no known cause. That table gives V, J and clone size, and the DNA gave D and trimming. In this sample the table shows about 98,000 clones, roughly 92% of which occur a single time. In total, the top ten clones hold less than 3.5% of the sample.

The material sequenced was peripheral blood mononuclear cells (PBMCs), taken at baseline. The rearrangement joined TRBV25-1 to TRBJ1-1, with no reliable assignment of the D segment. The clonotype comes from a human donor with classical Hodgkin lymphoma. CDR3 region: CASSEAAEGSQFEAFF. The nucleotide sequence reads TGTGCCAGCAGTGAAGCGGCGGAGGGCAGCCAATTTGAAGCTTTCTTT.